A single sample gave rise to the 29 T cell receptor beta chains below, sequenced in a study of shared clonotypes between healthy human individuals. Profiling relied on immunoSEQ multiplex PCR, and the TCRdb table lists in-frame clones only, not all of them. The data contain some 660,000 clones, around three quarters of them singletons. The sample comprised memory CD4+ T cells sorted from blood. The sample's subset: CD45RA-negative fraction. These receptors were collected from a woman in her 30s in good health.

For the CDR3, the DNA is TGCAGCGTTGACAAGAGGCACAATGAGCAGTTCTTC. This sequence encodes CSVDKRHNEQFF. The V call is TRBV29-1, the J call TRBJ2-1; D is unresolved. Deletions cut 3 bases from V and 5 bases from J, with 8 bases between. This CDR3 region has 12 residues. In germline, CDR1 is SQVTM, CDR2 ANQGSEA.

This clone was seen a few times. CDR3 in amino acids: CASSYTDRDLYGYTF. The DNA of the CDR3 is TGTGCCAGCAGCTATACGGACAGGGATCTCTATGGCTACACCTTC. The V call is TRBV7-9, the J call TRBJ1-2; 8 bases map to TRBD1. This CDR3 has 15 residues. Trimming at V came to 4 bases and at J to 4 bases, leaving 8 bases not matched to a gene. Germline V lookup: CDR1 SEHNR, CDR2 FQNEAQ (reference sequence).

The chain is built from TRBV2 and TRBJ1-4; D remains unclear. Trimming removed 6 bases at V and 0 bases at J, with 8 bases between. The CDR3 length is 14 residues. The V gene's germline CDR1 is SNHLY and CDR2 FYNNEI. CDR3 sequence reads: CASRVQPTNEKLFF. CDR3 nucleotide sequence: TGTGCCAGCAGGGTCCAGCCAACTAATGAAAAACTGTTTTTT. Filled out from reference TRBV2 and TRBJ1-4, the complete variable domain reads EPEVTQTPSHQVTQMGQEVILRCVPISNHLYFYWYRQILGQKVEFLVSFYNNEISEKSEIFDDQFSVERPDGSNFTLKIRSTKLEDSAMYFCASRVQPTNEKLFFGSGTQLSVL.

The chain couples TRBV7-2 to TRBJ2-4, with D unresolved. CDR1 is SGHTA, CDR2 FQGNSA, per germline. CDR3 length: 15 residues. Trimming removed 4 bases from V and 2 bases from J, with 12 bases in between. The CDR3 bases are TGTGCCAGCAGCTCGAACGTACTAACCAAAAACATTCAGTACTTC. It translates to CASSSNVLTKNIQYF.

The rearrangement uses TRBV15 and TRBJ1-4, with 7 bases aligning to TRBD1. CDR3 length equals 14 residues. Per the germline V gene, CDR1 is LNHNV and CDR2 is YYDKDF (reference sequence). V lost 3 bases and J lost 4; bases outside the gene matches: 2. CDR3 protein: CATSRGQLNEKLFF. The CDR3 bases are TGTGCCACCAGCAGGGGACAGCTTAATGAAAAACTGTTTTTT.

V usage is TRBV6-5 and J usage is TRBJ1-1, with TRBD1 as a possible D gene (6 bases). Trimming took off 6 bases at V and 3 bases at J, with 17 bases between the two ends. CDR3 length equals 15 residues. CDR1 is MNHEY and CDR2 is SVGAGI in the germline V gene. CDR3 DNA: TGTGCCAGCAGCAACAAGGGGGGGTCGGACACTGAAGCTTTCTTT. Protein product: CASSNKGGSDTEAFF.

The chain is built from TRBV6-6 and TRBJ2-1; 12 nucleotides align to TRBD1. The length of the CDR3 is 14 residues. J lost 9 bases, V lost 7 bases, and 7 bases had no gene match. CDR1 MNHNY and CDR2 SVGAGI come from the germline V gene (reference sequence). The chain's CDR3 is CASNTGTGGGEQFF. The CDR3 DNA reads as TGTGCCAGCAATACCGGGACAGGGGGCGGTGAGCAGTTCTTC.

The chain carries TRBV28 and TRBJ1-2, with D possibly TRBD1 on 6 matching bases. In germline, CDR1 is MDHEN, CDR2 SYDVKM. V was clipped by 4 bases and J by 2 bases, with 8 bases between them. The CDR3 loop spans 13 amino acids. The CDR3 coding sequence is TGTGCCAGCAGTTCTGGACAGAACTATGGCTACACCTTC. Translating gives CASSSGQNYGYTF.

The chain uses TRBV18 and TRBJ1-1; 8 bases are a match to TRBD1. CDR3 size: 14 residues. V trimming: 1 base; J trimming: 5 bases; junction bases outside the gene matches: 3. Germline V gene data show CDR1 as KGHSH and CDR2 as LQKENI. The CDR3 coding sequence is TGTGCCAGCTCACCACGAGGACAGGGTACTGAAGCTTTCTTT. This codes for CASSPRGQGTEAFF.

In the case of this clone: This sample includes further DNA sequences coding for the same CDR3. The chain employs TRBV5-1 and TRBJ2-3, with D perhaps matching TRBD2 (6 bases). V dropped 1 base and J dropped 4 bases, with 13 bases sitting between them. Germline V gene sequence: CDR1 SGHRS, CDR2 YFSETQ. This CDR3 has 15 amino acids. The CDR3 nucleotides are TGCGCCAGCAGCTTGAGTACGGGAGAGGCAGATACGCAGTATTTT. Amino acid sequence: CASSLSTGEADTQYF.

This clone was seen a handful of times. This rearrangement joins TRBV19 to TRBJ1-2; 9 bases align to TRBD1. The germline V gene has CDR1 LNHDA and CDR2 SQIVND (reference sequence). V shed 10 bases and J 4 bases; nucleotides not matched to a gene: 7. The CDR3 covers 13 residues. The CDR3 DNA sequence: TGTGCCACCTGGGACAGGGTCTTCTATGGCTACACCTTC. This sequence encodes CATWDRVFYGYTF.

The rearrangement uses TRBV13 and TRBJ1-1, with D maybe TRBD1 (6 bases). The CDR3 length is 15 residues. V lost 3 bases to trimming and J lost 3 bases, with 14 bases between them. In germline, CDR1 is PRHDT, CDR2 FYEKMQ (reference sequence). CDR3 DNA sequence: TGTGCCAGCAGCTTTACCACGGGGGGCGACACTGAAGCTTTCTTT. This sequence encodes CASSFTTGGDTEAFF.

This chain connects TRBV7-6 to TRBJ2-1, with 9 positions matching TRBD2. After removal of 4 bases from V and 7 bases from J, the junction contained 5 bases not matched to a gene. The germline gives CDR1 SGHVS, CDR2 FNYEAQ. The CDR3 runs 14 residues. The DNA for the CDR3 is TGTGCCAGCAGCTGGGGACTAGCTTTGAATGAGCAGTTCTTC. It translates to CASSWGLALNEQFF.

The gene calls are TRBV2 and TRBJ2-2; 9 bases agree with TRBD2. V gave up 8 bases and J gave up 4 bases; unmatched junction bases: 5. CDR3 length: 14 amino acids. Germline CDR1 is SNHLY and CDR2 is FYNNEI. CDR3 residues: CASSSGMGTGELFF. CDR3 bases: TGTGCCAGCTCTAGCGGGATGGGCACCGGGGAGCTGTTTTTT.

The sample holds one count of this clone. The chain combines TRBV4-1 with TRBJ1-3, with 8 bases identical to TRBD1. Germline V gives CDR1 MGHRA, CDR2 YSYEKL. V shed 3 bases, J shed 4 bases, and the junction held 8 bases outside the gene matches. The CDR3 extends over 16 amino acids. The CDR3 DNA is TGCGCCAGCAGCCAGAGTGGACAGGGAATCGGAAACACCATATATTTT. It specifies CASSQSGQGIGNTIYF.

This clone was detected ten times or more. The sample has other DNA sequences that encode this CDR3 too. The chain employs TRBV5-1 and TRBJ2-1; 7 bases are shared with TRBD1. This CDR3 region has 15 residues. In germline, CDR1 is SGHRS, CDR2 YFSETQ. V shed 0 bases, J shed 3 bases, and the junction held 3 bases outside the gene matches. The DNA for the CDR3 is TGCGCCAGCAGCTTGGCGTCAGGGGGCTACAATGAGCAGTTCTTC. Amino acids: CASSLASGGYNEQFF. The full variable domain, in which reference TRBV5-1 and TRBJ2-1 provide the parts outside the CDR3, is KAGVTQTPRYLIKTRGQQVTLSCSPISGHRSVSWYQQTPGQGLQFLFEYFSETQRNKGNFPGRFSGRQFSNSRSEMNVSTLELGDSALYLCASSLASGGYNEQFFGPGTRLTVL.

The genes are TRBV28 and TRBJ2-7, with D perhaps TRBD2 (6 bases). The V gene's germline CDR1 is MDHEN and CDR2 SYDVKM. Trimming took off 3 bases at V and 1 base at J, with 19 bases between the two ends. This CDR3 comprises 17 residues. This CDR3 is CASSFTGPGLLSYEQYF. CDR3 DNA: TGTGCCAGCAGTTTCACAGGACCGGGACTTTTATCCTACGAGCAGTACTTC.

The genes are TRBV10-1 and TRBJ1-5; D not certain. From germline, CDR1 is WNHNN and CDR2 SYGVQD (reference sequence). Trimming removed 0 bases from V and 0 bases from J, with 6 bases in between. The CDR3 is 15 residues long. CDR3 region: CASSESGNSNQPQHF. The CDR3 nucleotides read TGCGCCAGCAGTGAGTCAGGGAATAGCAATCAGCCCCAGCATTTT.

The chain joins TRBV18 to TRBJ2-5; D may be TRBD1 (6 bases). CDR3 length equals 14 residues. Germline loops: CDR1 KGHSH, CDR2 LQKENI. The V end was cut by 3 bases, the J end by 5 bases, with 13 bases between. As DNA, the CDR3 is TGTGCCAGCTCACCCGAGACAGGATGGGAGACCCAGTACTTC. Its translation: CASSPETGWETQYF.

This clone was seen a handful of times. V and J are TRBV6-6 and TRBJ2-7; 9 bases are a match to TRBD2. V gave up 5 bases and J gave up 7 bases; unmatched junction bases: 9. CDR1 is MNHNY and CDR2 is SVGAGI in the germline V gene (reference sequence). CDR3 size: 14 residues. In nucleotides, the CDR3 is TGTGCCAGCAGTACCATAGCGGGAGTCGGGGAGCAGTACTTC. This sequence encodes CASSTIAGVGEQYF.

The J gene is TRBJ1-1, the V gene TRBV7-2; D ambiguous. Between the trimmed V and J ends, which lost 1 base and 0 bases, there was a span of 12 bases. The CDR3 covers 16 residues. Per the germline V gene, CDR1 is SGHTA and CDR2 is FQGNSA. This chain's CDR3 is CASSLELGRLNTEAFF. The CDR3 nucleotides read TGTGCCAGCAGCTTAGAGTTAGGACGGTTGAACACTGAAGCTTTCTTT.

For this clone: The sample holds other DNA sequences that translate to the same CDR3. The J gene is TRBJ2-2, the V gene TRBV9; D gene unclear. In germline, CDR1 is SGDLS, CDR2 YYNGEE. This CDR3 is 13 amino acids long. The germline V and J ends were trimmed by 0 bases and 8 bases, with 8 bases remaining between them. This chain's CDR3 is CASSVVTTGELFF. For the CDR3, the DNA is TGTGCCAGCAGCGTAGTCACTACTGGGGAGCTGTTTTTT.

V is TRBV5-4 and J is TRBJ2-5; perhaps D is TRBD1 or TRBD2 (6 bases each). The CDR3 loop spans 14 amino acids. CDR1 is SGHNT and CDR2 is YYREEE in the germline V gene (reference sequence). V gave up 0 bases and J gave up 5 bases, with 11 bases separating them. The CDR3 protein is CASSLVGGPETQYF. In DNA, the CDR3 is TGTGCCAGCAGCTTGGTTGGGGGGCCGGAGACCCAGTACTTC.

The CDR3 region is CASSEAGQIGYTF. DNA of the CDR3: TGTGCCAGCAGTGAAGCGGGACAAATCGGCTACACCTTC. The chain joins TRBV6-5 to TRBJ1-2; TRBD1 might be the D (6 bases). The CDR3 runs 13 residues. Germline CDR1 and CDR2: MNHEY and SVGAGI. V was cut by 5 bases and J by 8 bases, with 15 bases left in between.

This clone showed up just a few times. The genes are TRBV7-2 and TRBJ2-5; no clear D gene. Trimming stripped 1 base from V and 10 bases from J, with 13 bases between. The CDR3 loop spans 13 amino acids. Germline values: CDR1 SGHTA, CDR2 FQGNSA. CDR3 coding DNA: TGTGCCAGCAGCTTAGTGGGCCGGCCAGGCCAGTACTTC. Its protein is CASSLVGRPGQYF. Together with reference TRBV7-2 and TRBJ2-5, the CDR3 gives the full variable domain: GAGVSQSPSNKVTEKGKDVELRCDPISGHTALYWYRQSLGQGLEFLIYFQGNSAPDKSGLPSDRFSAERTGGSVSTLTIQRTQQEDSAVYLCASSLVGRPGQYFGPGTRLLVL.

This chain uses TRBV6-1 with TRBJ1-3; D not certain. Trimming took 2 bases from V and 7 from J, leaving 15 bases between them. The germline V gene has CDR1 MNHNS and CDR2 SASEGT. The CDR3 runs 15 residues. This chain's CDR3 is CASSESGRVWNTIYF. The CDR3, as DNA: TGTGCCAGCAGTGAATCGGGGAGGGTATGGAACACCATATATTTT.

The rearrangement uses TRBV4-2 and TRBJ2-2; 15 bases fit TRBD2. The CDR3 has 21 amino acids. The trim removed 1 base at V and 1 base at J, leaving 10 bases unmatched. Germline CDR1 and CDR2: LGHNA and YNFKEQ. In nucleotides, the CDR3 is TGTGCCAGCAGCCAAGTCGGTGGGGGACTAGCGGGAGGACGGAACACCGGGGAGCTGTTTTTT. Translation: CASSQVGGGLAGGRNTGELFF.

The genes are TRBV29-1 and TRBJ1-4, with D perhaps TRBD1 (5 bases). CDR1 and CDR2 from the germline V gene are SQVTM and ANQGSEA. Trimming took 4 bases from V and 2 from J, leaving 8 bases between them. The CDR3 sequence is 13 residues long. The chain's CDR3 is CSVGRGTNEKLFF. In nucleotides, the CDR3 is TGCAGCGTTGGTAGGGGTACTAATGAAAAACTGTTTTTT. Complete variable domain (other parts from reference TRBV29-1 and TRBJ1-4): SAVISQKPSRDICQRGTSLTIQCQVDSQVTMMFWYRQQPGQSLTLIATANQGSEATYESGFVIDKFPISRPNLTFSTLTVSNMSPEDSSIYLCSVGRGTNEKLFFGSGTQLSVL.

In this sample, this clone turned up a few times. The sample contains more than one DNA sequence encoding this CDR3. The J gene is TRBJ2-1, the V gene TRBV7-2, with TRBD2 matching over 12 bases. The CDR3 length is 15 residues. V lost 4 bases to trimming and J lost 4 bases; unmatched junction nucleotides: 2. Germline values: CDR1 SGHTA, CDR2 FQGNSA. The CDR3 DNA reads TGTGCCAGCAGCTCGACTAGCGGGGGTTACAATGAGCAGTTCTTC. It encodes CASSSTSGGYNEQFF. The full variable domain, its missing parts supplied by reference TRBV7-2 and TRBJ2-1, is GAGVSQSPSNKVTEKGKDVELRCDPISGHTALYWYRQSLGQGLEFLIYFQGNSAPDKSGLPSDRFSAERTGGSVSTLTIQRTQQEDSAVYLCASSSTSGGYNEQFFGPGTRLTVL.